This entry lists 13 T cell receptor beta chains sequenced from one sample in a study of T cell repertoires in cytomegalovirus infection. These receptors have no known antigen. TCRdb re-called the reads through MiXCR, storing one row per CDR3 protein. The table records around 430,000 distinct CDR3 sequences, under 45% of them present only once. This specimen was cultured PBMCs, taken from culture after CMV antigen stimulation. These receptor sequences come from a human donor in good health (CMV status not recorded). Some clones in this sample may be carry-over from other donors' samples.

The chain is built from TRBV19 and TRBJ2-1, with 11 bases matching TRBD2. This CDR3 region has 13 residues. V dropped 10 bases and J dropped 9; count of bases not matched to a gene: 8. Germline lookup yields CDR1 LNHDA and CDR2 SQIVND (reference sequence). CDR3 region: CATRLAGGREQFF. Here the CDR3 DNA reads TGTGCCACCCGATTAGCGGGGGGGCGTGAGCAGTTCTTC.

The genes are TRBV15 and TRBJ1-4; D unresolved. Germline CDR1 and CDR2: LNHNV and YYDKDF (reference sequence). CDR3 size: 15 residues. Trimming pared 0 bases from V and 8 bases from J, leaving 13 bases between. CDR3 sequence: CATSRDTNALEKLFF. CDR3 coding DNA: TGTGCCACCAGCAGAGATACGAACGCGTTGGAAAAACTGTTTTTT.

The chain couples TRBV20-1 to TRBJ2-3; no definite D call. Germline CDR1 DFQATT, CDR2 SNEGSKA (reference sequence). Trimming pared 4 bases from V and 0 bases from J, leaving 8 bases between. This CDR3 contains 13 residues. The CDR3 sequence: CSATYISTDTQYF. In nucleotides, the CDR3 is TGCAGTGCTACCTATATTAGCACAGATACGCAGTATTTT.

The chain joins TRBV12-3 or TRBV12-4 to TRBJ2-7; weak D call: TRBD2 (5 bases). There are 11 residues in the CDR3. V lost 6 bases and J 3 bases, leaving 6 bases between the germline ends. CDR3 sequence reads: CASSGVYEQYF. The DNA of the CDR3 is TGTGCCAGCAGCGGGGTCTACGAGCAGTACTTC.

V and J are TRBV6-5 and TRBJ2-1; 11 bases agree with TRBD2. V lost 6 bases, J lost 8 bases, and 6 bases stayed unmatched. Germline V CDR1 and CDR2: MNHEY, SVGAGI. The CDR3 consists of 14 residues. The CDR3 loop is CASRLAGGFDEQFF. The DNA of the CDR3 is TGTGCCAGCAGGCTAGCGGGAGGTTTCGATGAGCAGTTCTTC.

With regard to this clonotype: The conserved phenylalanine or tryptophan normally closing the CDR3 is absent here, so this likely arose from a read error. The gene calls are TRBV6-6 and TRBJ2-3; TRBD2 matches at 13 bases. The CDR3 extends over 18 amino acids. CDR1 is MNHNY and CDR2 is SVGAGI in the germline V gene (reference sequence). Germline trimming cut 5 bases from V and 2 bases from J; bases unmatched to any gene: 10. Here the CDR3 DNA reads TGTGCCAGCAGTAAACAAGGGACTAGCGGGGTTTTCACAGATACGCAGTATTTA. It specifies CASSKQGTSGVFTDTQYL.

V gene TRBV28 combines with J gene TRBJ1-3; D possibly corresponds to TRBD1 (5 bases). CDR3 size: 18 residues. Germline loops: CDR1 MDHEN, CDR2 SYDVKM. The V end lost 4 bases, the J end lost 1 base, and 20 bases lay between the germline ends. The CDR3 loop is CASSYPPGEGRSGNTIYF. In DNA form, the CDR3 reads TGTGCCAGCAGTTACCCGCCGGGAGAGGGGAGGTCTGGAAACACCATATATTTT.

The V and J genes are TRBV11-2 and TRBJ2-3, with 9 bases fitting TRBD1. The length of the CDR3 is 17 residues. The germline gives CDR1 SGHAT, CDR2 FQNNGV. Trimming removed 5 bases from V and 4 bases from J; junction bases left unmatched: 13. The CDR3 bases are TGTGCCAGCAGCCCCCAACTGACAGGGGGTGGTGCAGATACGCAGTATTTT. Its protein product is CASSPQLTGGGADTQYF.

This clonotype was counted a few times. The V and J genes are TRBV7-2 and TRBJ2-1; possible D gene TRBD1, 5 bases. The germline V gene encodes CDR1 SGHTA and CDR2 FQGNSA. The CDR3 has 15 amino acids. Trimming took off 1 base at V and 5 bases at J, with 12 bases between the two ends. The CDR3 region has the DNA TGTGCCAGCAGCTTAGTGGGGCAAGGCCACAATGAGCAGTTCTTC. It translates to CASSLVGQGHNEQFF.

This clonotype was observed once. The CDR3 reads CASSPSGLYYEQYF. Here the CDR3 DNA reads TGTGCCAGTAGTCCATCGGGACTCTACTACGAGCAGTACTTC. The chain is built from TRBV19 and TRBJ2-7; weak D call: TRBD2 (6 bases). There are 14 residues in the CDR3. Germline-derived CDR1 and CDR2 are LNHDA and SQIVND (reference sequence). V shed 5 bases and J shed 3 bases, with 14 bases lying between them.

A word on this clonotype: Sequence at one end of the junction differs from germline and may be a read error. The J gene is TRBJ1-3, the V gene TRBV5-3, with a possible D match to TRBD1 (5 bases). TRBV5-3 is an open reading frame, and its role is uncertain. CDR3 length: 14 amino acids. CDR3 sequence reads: CASSFPGAGNTIYF. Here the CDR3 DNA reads TGTGCCAGCAGCTTCCCGGGGGCTGGAAACACCATATATTTT.

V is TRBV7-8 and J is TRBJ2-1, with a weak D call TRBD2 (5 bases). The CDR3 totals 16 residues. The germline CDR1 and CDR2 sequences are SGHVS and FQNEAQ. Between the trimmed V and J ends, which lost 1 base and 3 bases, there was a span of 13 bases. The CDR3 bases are TGTGCCAGCAGCTTAGAGGCTAGCCGGTTCTACAATGAGCAGTTCTTC. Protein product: CASSLEASRFYNEQFF.

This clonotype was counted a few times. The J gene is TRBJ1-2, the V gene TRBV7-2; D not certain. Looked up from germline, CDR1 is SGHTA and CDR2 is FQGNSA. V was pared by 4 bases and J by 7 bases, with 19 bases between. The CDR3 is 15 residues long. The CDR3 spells CASSYNMDRRGGYTF. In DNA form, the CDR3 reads TGTGCCAGCAGCTATAACATGGACCGGCGAGGTGGCTACACCTTC.